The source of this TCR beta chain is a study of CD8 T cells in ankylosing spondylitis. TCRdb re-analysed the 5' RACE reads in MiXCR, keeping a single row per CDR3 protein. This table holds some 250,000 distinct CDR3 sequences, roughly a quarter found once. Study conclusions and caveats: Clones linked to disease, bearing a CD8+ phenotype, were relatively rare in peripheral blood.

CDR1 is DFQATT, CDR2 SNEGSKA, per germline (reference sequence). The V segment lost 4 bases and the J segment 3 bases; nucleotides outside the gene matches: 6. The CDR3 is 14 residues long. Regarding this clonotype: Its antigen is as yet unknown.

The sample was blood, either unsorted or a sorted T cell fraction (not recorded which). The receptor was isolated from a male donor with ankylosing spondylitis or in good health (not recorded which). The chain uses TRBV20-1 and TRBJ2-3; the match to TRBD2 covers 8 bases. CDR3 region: CSAIQGGGTDTQYF. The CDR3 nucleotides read TGCAGTGCTATACAGGGCGGGGGGACAGATACGCAGTATTTT.